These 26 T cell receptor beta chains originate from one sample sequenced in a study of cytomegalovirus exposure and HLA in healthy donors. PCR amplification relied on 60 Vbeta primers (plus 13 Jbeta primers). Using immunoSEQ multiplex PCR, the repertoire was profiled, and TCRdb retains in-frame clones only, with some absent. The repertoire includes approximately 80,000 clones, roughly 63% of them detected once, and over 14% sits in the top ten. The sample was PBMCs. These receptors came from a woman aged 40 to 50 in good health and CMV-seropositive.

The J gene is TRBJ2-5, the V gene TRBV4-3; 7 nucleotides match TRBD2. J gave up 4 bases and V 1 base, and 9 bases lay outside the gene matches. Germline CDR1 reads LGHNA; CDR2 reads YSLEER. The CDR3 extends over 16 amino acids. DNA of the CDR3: TGCGCCAGCAGCCAAGGGGGACTAATTGGCCCAGAGACCCAGTACTTC. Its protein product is CASSQGGLIGPETQYF.

The CDR3 loop is CASSQDRGARRGAFF. DNA of the CDR3: TGTGCCAGCAGCCAAGACAGGGGGGCGCGAAGGGGCGCTTTCTTT. This chain connects TRBV4-2 to TRBJ1-1; 7 bases are a match to TRBD1. The V and J ends lost 0 bases and 11 bases, in that order; junction bases with no gene match: 12. Germline assignment: CDR1 LGHNA and CDR2 YNFKEQ. This CDR3 spans 15 amino acids.

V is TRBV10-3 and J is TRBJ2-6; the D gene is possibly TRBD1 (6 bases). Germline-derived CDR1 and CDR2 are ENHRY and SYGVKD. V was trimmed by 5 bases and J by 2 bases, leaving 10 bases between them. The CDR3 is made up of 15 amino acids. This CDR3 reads CAISSPGAGANVLTF. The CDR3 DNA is TGTGCCATCAGTTCTCCAGGGGCTGGGGCCAACGTCCTGACTTTC.

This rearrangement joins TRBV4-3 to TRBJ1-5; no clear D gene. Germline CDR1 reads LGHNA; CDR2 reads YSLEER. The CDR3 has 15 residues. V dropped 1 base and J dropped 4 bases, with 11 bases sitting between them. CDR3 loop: CASSQGPGRNQPQHF. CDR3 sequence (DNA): TGCGCCAGCAGCCAAGGTCCGGGTCGAAATCAGCCCCAGCATTTT.

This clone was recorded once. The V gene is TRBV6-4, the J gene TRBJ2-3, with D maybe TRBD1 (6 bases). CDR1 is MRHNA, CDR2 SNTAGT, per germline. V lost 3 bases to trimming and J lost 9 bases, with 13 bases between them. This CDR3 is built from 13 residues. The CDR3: CASSEDRFGTQYF. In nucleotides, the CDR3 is TGTGCCAGCAGTGAAGACAGGTTCGGAACGCAGTATTTT.

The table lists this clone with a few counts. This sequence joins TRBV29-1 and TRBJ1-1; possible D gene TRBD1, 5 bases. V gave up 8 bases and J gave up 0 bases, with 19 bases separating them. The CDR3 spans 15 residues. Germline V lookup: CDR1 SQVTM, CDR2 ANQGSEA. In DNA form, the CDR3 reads TGCAGCCACTTCCCGCAGGGTTCCGTGAACACTGAAGCTTTCTTT. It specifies CSHFPQGSVNTEAFF.

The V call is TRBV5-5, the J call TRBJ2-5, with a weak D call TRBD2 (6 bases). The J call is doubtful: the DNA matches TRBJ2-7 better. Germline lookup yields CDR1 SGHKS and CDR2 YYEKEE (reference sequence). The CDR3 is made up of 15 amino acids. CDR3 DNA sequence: TGTGCCAGCAGCTTTGGGCGGGGCTCCGGCGACGAGCAGTACTTC. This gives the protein CASSFGRGSGDEQYF.

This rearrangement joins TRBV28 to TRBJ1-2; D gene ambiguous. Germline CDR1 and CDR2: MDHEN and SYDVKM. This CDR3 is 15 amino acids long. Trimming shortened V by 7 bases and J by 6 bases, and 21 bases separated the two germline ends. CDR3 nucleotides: TGTGCCAGCACCCTTAGCCGGCCACCTCCGAATGGCTACACCTTC. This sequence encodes CASTLSRPPPNGYTF.

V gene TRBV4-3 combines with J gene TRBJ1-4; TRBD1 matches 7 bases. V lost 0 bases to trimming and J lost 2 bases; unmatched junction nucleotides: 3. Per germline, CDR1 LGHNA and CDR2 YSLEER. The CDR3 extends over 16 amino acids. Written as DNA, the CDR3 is TGCGCCAGCAGCCAAGATAGAGGGGGCACTAATGAAAAACTGTTTTTT. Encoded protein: CASSQDRGGTNEKLFF.

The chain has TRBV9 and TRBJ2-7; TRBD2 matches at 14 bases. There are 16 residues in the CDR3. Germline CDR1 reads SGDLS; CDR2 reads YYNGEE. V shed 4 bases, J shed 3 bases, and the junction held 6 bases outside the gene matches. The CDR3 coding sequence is TGTGCCAGCAGCCCCGGGGGACTAGCGGGAGTCTACGAGCAGTACTTC. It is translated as CASSPGGLAGVYEQYF.

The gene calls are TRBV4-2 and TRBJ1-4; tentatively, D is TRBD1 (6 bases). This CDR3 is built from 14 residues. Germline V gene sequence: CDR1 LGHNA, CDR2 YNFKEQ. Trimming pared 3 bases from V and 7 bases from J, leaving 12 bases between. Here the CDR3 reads CASSQSRDTEKLFF. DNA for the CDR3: TGTGCCAGCAGCCAGTCCCGGGACACTGAAAAACTGTTTTTT.

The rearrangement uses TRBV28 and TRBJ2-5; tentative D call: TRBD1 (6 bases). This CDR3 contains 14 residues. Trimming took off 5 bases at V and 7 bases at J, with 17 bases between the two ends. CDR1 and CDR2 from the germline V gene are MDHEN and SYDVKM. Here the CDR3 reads CASSQGSEPRTQYF. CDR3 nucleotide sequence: TGTGCCAGCAGTCAGGGGTCAGAACCGAGGACCCAGTACTTC.

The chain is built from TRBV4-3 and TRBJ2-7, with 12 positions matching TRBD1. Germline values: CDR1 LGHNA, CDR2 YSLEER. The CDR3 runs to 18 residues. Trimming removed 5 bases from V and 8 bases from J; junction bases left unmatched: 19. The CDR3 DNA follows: TGCGCCAGCAGCTCCGGGACAGGGGGCCTAGTCGAAAATTCACAGCAGTACTTC. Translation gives CASSSGTGGLVENSQQYF.

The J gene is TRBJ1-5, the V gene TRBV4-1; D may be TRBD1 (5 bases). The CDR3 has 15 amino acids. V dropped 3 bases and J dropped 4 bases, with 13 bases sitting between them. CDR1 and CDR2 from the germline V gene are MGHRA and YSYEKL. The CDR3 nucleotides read TGCGCCAGCAGCCATTACGACAGAAAGAATCAGCCCCAGCATTTT. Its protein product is CASSHYDRKNQPQHF.

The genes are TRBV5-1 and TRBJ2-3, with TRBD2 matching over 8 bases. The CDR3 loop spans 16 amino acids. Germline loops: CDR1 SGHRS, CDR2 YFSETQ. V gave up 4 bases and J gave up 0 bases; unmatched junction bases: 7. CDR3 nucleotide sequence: TGCGCCAGCAGCCGGGGGGGGCAGCGGAGCACAGATACGCAGTATTTT. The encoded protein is CASSRGGQRSTDTQYF.

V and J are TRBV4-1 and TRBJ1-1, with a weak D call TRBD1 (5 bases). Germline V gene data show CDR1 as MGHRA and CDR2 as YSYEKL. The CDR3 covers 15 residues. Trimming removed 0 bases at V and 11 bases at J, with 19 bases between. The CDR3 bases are TGCGCCAGCAGCCAAGATCATCCCACGGGGGACCGCGCTTTCTTT. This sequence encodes CASSQDHPTGDRAFF.

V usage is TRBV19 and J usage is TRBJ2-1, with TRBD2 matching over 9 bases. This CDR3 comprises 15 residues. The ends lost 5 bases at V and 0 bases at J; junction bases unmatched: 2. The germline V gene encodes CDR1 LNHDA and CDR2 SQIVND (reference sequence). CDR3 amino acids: CASSALAGSYNEQFF. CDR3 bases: TGTGCCAGTAGTGCACTAGCGGGCTCCTACAATGAGCAGTTCTTC. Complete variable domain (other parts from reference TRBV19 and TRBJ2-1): DGGITQSPKYLFRKEGQNVTLSCEQNLNHDAMYWYRQDPGQGLRLIYYSQIVNDFQKGDIAEGYSVSREKKESFPLTVTSAQKNPTAFYLCASSALAGSYNEQFFGPGTRLTVL.

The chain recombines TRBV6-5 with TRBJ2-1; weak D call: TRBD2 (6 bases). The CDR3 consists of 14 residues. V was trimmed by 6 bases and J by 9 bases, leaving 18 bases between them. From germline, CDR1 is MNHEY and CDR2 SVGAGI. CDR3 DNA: TGTGCCAGCAGAGAGCCGGGACTCGACCTTGAGCAGTTCTTC. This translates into CASREPGLDLEQFF.

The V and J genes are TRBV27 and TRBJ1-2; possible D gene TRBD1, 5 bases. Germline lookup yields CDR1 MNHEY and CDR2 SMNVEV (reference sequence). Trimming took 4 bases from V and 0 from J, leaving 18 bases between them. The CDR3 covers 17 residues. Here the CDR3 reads CASSSGYRRGPNYGYTF. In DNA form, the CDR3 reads TGTGCCAGCAGTTCTGGGTATCGTAGGGGTCCTAACTATGGCTACACCTTC.

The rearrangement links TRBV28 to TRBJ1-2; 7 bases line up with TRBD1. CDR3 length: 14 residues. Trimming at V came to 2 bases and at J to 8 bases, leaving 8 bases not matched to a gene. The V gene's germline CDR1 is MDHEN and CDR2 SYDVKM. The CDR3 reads CASSLRDRANGYTF. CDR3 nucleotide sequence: TGTGCCAGCAGTTTACGCGACAGGGCGAACGGCTACACCTTC.

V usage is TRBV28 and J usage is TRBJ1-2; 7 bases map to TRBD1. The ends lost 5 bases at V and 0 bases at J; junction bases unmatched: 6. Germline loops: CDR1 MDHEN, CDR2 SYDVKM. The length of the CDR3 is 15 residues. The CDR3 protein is CASSPPTGSNYGYTF. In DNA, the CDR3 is TGTGCCAGCAGTCCCCCGACAGGGTCTAACTATGGCTACACCTTC.

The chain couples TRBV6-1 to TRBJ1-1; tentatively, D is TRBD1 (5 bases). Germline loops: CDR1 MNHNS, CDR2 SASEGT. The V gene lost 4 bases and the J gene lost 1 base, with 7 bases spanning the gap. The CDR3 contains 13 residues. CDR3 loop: CASSVRENTEAFF. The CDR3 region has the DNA TGTGCCAGCAGTGTCAGGGAGAACACTGAAGCTTTCTTT.

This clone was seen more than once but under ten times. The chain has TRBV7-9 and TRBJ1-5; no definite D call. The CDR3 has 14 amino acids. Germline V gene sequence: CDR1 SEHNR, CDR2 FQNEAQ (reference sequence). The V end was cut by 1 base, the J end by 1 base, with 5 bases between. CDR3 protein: CASSLGQSNQPQHF. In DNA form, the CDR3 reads TGTGCCAGCAGCTTAGGGCAGAGCAATCAGCCCCAGCATTTT.

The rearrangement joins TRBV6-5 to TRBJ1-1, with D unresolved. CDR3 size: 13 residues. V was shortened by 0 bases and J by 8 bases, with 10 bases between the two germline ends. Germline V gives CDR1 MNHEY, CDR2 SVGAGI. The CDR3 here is CASSYSSAAEAFF. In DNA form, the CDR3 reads TGTGCCAGCAGTTACTCGTCGGCAGCGGAAGCTTTCTTT.

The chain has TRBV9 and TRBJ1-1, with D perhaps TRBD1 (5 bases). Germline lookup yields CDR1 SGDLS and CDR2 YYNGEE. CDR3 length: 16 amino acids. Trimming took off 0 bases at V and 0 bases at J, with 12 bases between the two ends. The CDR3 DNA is TGTGCCAGCAGCGTAGGGGCAGGGTTGTTGAACACTGAAGCTTTCTTT. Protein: CASSVGAGLLNTEAFF.

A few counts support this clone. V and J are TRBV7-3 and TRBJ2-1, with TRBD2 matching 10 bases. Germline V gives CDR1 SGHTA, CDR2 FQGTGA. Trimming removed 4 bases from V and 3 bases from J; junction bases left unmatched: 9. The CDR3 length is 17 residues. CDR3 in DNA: TGTGCCAGCAGCTCGACTAGCGGGCGGGAGGGCTACAATGAGCAGTTCTTC. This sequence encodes CASSSTSGREGYNEQFF.